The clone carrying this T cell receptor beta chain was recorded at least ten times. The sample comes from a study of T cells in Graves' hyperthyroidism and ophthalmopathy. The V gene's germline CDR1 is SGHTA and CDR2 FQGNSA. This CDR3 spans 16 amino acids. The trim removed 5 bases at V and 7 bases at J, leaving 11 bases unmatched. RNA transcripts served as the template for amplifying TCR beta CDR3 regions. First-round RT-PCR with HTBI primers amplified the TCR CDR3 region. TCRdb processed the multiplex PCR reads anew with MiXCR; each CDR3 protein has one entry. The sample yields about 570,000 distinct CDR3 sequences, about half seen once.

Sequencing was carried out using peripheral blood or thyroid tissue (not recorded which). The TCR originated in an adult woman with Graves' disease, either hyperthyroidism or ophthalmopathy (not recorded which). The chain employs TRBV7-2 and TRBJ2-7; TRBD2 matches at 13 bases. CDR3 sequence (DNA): TGTGCCAGCAGCCCCCGCGGACTAGCGGGAGCGGGGGAGCAGTACTTC. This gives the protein CASSPRGLAGAGEQYF.